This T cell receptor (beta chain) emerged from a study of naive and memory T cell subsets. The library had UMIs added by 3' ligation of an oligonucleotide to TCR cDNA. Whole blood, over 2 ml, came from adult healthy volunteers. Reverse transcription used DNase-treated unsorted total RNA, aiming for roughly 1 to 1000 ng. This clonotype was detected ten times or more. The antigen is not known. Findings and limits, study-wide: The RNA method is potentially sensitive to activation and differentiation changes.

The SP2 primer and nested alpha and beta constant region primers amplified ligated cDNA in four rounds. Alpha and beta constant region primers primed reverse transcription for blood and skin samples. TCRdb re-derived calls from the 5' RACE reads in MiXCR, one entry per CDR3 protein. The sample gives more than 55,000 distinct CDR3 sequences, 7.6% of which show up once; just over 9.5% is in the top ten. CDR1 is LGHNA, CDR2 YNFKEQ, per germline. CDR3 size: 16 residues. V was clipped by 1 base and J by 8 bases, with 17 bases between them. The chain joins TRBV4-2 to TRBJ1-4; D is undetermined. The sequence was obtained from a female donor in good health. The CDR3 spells CASSQAAEAAEEKLFF. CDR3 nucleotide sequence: TGTGCCAGCAGCCAAGCGGCTGAAGCGGCGGAGGAAAAACTGTTTTTT.